The 29 T cell receptor beta chains presented below share a single source sample, sequenced in a study of OX40 agonist ivuxolimab in advanced cancers. The repertoire was sequenced with immunoSEQ multiplex PCR; TCRdb's copy has only in-frame clones and lacks some. The data contain roughly 75,000 clones, approximately 93% of them singletons. Material: CD4+ or CD8+ T cells sorted from blood, obtained in a trial of the OX40 agonist ivuxolimab. The source is an adult with an advanced solid tumor such as melanoma, head and neck, liver or kidney cancer.

In this sample, this clone turned up once. This chain links TRBV19 with TRBJ1-1, with D possibly being TRBD1 (5 bases). V was cut by 3 bases and J by 4 bases, with 12 bases left in between. Germline V gene lookup returns CDR1 LNHDA and CDR2 SQIVND (reference sequence). The CDR3 spans 14 residues. Written as DNA, the CDR3 is TGTGCCAGTAGTATGCAGGGAGGTAGCACTGAAGCTTTCTTT. This translates into CASSMQGGSTEAFF.

This chain connects TRBV7-8 to TRBJ1-1; weak D call: TRBD1 (5 bases). CDR1 SGHVS and CDR2 FQNEAQ come from the germline V gene. CDR3 length equals 16 residues. The V end lost 4 bases, the J end lost 4 bases, and 19 bases lay between the germline ends. The CDR3 sequence is CASSSMVSRVFTEAFF. The CDR3 region has the DNA TGTGCCAGCAGCTCCATGGTTTCCAGGGTGTTCACTGAAGCTTTCTTT.

The genes are TRBV10-3 and TRBJ2-7; TRBD1 matches at 8 bases. Germline values: CDR1 ENHRY, CDR2 SYGVKD. Losses at the gene ends were 3 bases for V and 4 bases for J; bases not matched to a gene: 5. CDR3 length: 14 amino acids. The CDR3 region is CAISDMTGVYEQYF. CDR3 nucleotide sequence: TGTGCCATCAGTGATATGACAGGGGTGTACGAGCAGTACTTC.

This clone was counted once. This chain joins TRBV7-6 and TRBJ2-2; 10 bases map to TRBD1. J lost 7 bases, V lost 2 bases, and 10 bases had no gene match. CDR3 length: 17 amino acids. Germline lookup yields CDR1 SGHVS and CDR2 FNYEAQ. DNA of the CDR3: TGTGCCAGCAGCTTAATCGTAGGGGACAGGGGAGACGGGGAGCTGTTTTTT. Amino acids: CASSLIVGDRGDGELFF.

The V call is TRBV6-4, the J call TRBJ2-1; 10 bases agree with TRBD2. The germline CDR1 and CDR2 sequences are MRHNA and SNTAGT. Trimming cost V 3 bases and J 2 bases; bases outside gene matches: 10. The CDR3 loop spans 18 amino acids. The CDR3 region is CASSEFEVTSGTYNEQFF. The CDR3 coding sequence is TGTGCCAGCAGTGAATTCGAGGTAACTAGCGGGACCTACAATGAGCAGTTCTTC.

The chain carries TRBV20-1 and TRBJ2-7; D remains ambiguous. Germline lookup yields CDR1 DFQATT and CDR2 SNEGSKA (reference sequence). CDR3 length equals 11 residues. The V end lost 3 bases, the J end lost 3 bases, and 6 bases lay between the germline ends. CDR3 DNA: TGCAGTGCTAGGTGGAACTACGAGCAGTACTTC. Translated, it gives CSARWNYEQYF.

The genes are TRBV19 and TRBJ2-7; D remains ambiguous. CDR3 length: 14 residues. Germline CDR1 and CDR2: LNHDA and SQIVND (reference sequence). The germline V and J ends were trimmed by 4 bases and 2 bases, with 12 bases remaining between them. The CDR3 DNA is TGTGCCAGTAGTAACGGCTTAGGGACCTACGAGCAGTACTTC. Amino acids: CASSNGLGTYEQYF.

The CDR3 spells CASSQTSGGSQETQYF. CDR3 nucleotides: TGTGCCAGCAGCCAGACCTCGGGGGGATCCCAAGAGACCCAGTACTTC. The chain uses TRBV7-9 and TRBJ2-5; 7 bases are shared with TRBD2. Germline CDR1 reads SEHNR; CDR2 reads FQNEAQ (reference sequence). Trimming at V came to 5 bases and at J to 1 base, leaving 10 bases not matched to a gene. CDR3 size: 16 residues.

The chain has TRBV4-2 and TRBJ1-1; tentative D call: TRBD1 (5 bases). CDR1 is LGHNA and CDR2 is YNFKEQ in the germline V gene. This CDR3 has 17 amino acids. V was pared by 4 bases and J by 2 bases, with 20 bases between. In nucleotides, the CDR3 is TGTGCCAGCAGCCCCCGGGACCCCCTAGACCCCAACACTGAAGCTTTCTTT. Its protein is CASSPRDPLDPNTEAFF.

In nucleotides, the CDR3 is TGTGCCAGCAGCCCACGGGGAAGGTTCGATGGCTACACCTTC. Translating it yields CASSPRGRFDGYTF. J is TRBJ1-2 and V is TRBV27; D unresolved. The CDR3 consists of 14 residues. V lost 6 bases, J lost 6 bases, and 17 bases lay in between. Germline CDR1 and CDR2: MNHEY and SMNVEV (reference sequence).

The chain carries TRBV19 and TRBJ1-2, with unresolved D. Trimming removed 8 bases at V and 8 bases at J, with 12 bases between. This CDR3 is 11 amino acids long. Germline V lookup: CDR1 LNHDA, CDR2 SQIVND (reference sequence). The CDR3 is CASSGGMGYTF. The CDR3 DNA is TGTGCCAGTTCCGGCGGAATGGGCTACACCTTC.

This chain uses TRBV5-1 with TRBJ2-7; D ambiguous. This CDR3 is built from 13 residues. Trimming took off 5 bases at V and 0 bases at J, with 9 bases between the two ends. CDR1 and CDR2 from the germline V gene are SGHRS and YFSETQ. CDR3 in amino acids: CASRRPDSYEQYF. The CDR3 nucleotides are TGCGCCAGCAGAAGGCCCGACTCCTACGAGCAGTACTTC.

The chain combines TRBV6-1 with TRBJ2-2, with D perhaps TRBD1 or TRBD2 (5 bases each). The CDR3 loop spans 12 amino acids. The germline gives CDR1 MNHNS, CDR2 SASEGT. V lost 3 bases to trimming and J lost 8 bases, with 7 bases between them. DNA of the CDR3: TGTGCCAGCAGTGATTGGGGGGGGGAGCTGTTTTTT. Its protein product is CASSDWGGELFF.

The V call is TRBV5-4, the J call TRBJ1-2; TRBD1 might be the D (6 bases). Germline V lookup: CDR1 SGHNT, CDR2 YYREEE (reference sequence). Between the trimmed V and J ends, which lost 0 bases and 7 bases, there was a span of 10 bases. The CDR3 sequence is 13 residues long. The CDR3 sequence is CASSLGGGFGYTF. CDR3 DNA sequence: TGTGCCAGCAGCTTGGGAGGGGGATTTGGCTACACCTTC.

This chain links TRBV27 with TRBJ2-7; 9 positions match TRBD1. The CDR3 is 15 amino acids. V dropped 6 bases and J dropped 6; count of bases not matched to a gene: 12. CDR1 is MNHEY, CDR2 SMNVEV, per germline (reference sequence). This CDR3 is CASRAGTGYWSEQYF. In DNA form, the CDR3 reads TGTGCCAGCAGAGCGGGGACAGGGTACTGGTCCGAGCAGTACTTC.

V gene TRBV11-2 combines with J gene TRBJ2-5; no clear D. V lost 1 base and J 4 bases, leaving 4 bases between the germline ends. The CDR3 extends over 12 amino acids. Germline V gene lookup returns CDR1 SGHAT and CDR2 FQNNGV. The CDR3 loop reads CASSLGRETQYF. DNA for the CDR3: TGTGCCAGCAGCTTAGGTAGAGAGACCCAGTACTTC. Drawing the rest from reference TRBV11-2 and TRBJ2-5, the complete variable domain is EAGVAQSPRYKIIEKRQSVAFWCNPISGHATLYWYQQILGQGPKLLIQFQNNGVVDDSQLPKDRFSAERLKGVDSTLKIQPAKLEDSAVYLCASSLGRETQYFGPGTRLLVL.

This rearrangement joins TRBV4-3 to TRBJ1-3; D is unclear. CDR3 size: 15 residues. Germline V gene data show CDR1 as LGHNA and CDR2 as YSLEER. The ends were cut back, 0 bases at V and 0 bases at J, with 6 bases in the middle. The CDR3 loop is CASSQDVRSGNTIYF. The DNA for the CDR3 is TGCGCCAGCAGCCAAGATGTCCGCTCTGGAAACACCATATATTTT.

The chain couples TRBV5-1 to TRBJ2-3, with 13 nucleotides matching TRBD2. V shed 4 bases, J shed 6 bases, and the junction held 8 bases outside the gene matches. This CDR3 spans 16 amino acids. Germline CDR1 is SGHRS and CDR2 is YFSETQ. CDR3 sequence: CASSGGTSGVYDTQYF. Written as DNA, the CDR3 is TGCGCCAGCAGCGGGGGGACTAGCGGGGTATATGATACGCAGTATTTT.

V usage is TRBV27 and J usage is TRBJ2-1; TRBD2 agrees at 9 bases. This CDR3 spans 12 amino acids. V was pared by 8 bases and J by 6 bases, with 2 bases of the junction left unmatched. From germline, CDR1 is MNHEY and CDR2 SMNVEV (reference sequence). CDR3 residues: CASGGLANEQFF. The DNA for the CDR3 is TGTGCCAGCGGGGGACTAGCCAATGAGCAGTTCTTC.

V is TRBV20-1 and J is TRBJ2-7, with D hard to call. In germline, CDR1 is DFQATT, CDR2 SNEGSKA (reference sequence). The CDR3 consists of 11 residues. V lost 1 base to trimming and J lost 6 bases, with 7 bases between them. CDR3 coding DNA: TGCAGTGCTAGAGTATCAGGCGAGCAGTACTTC. This translates into CSARVSGEQYF.

The V call is TRBV6-5, the J call TRBJ1-2, with TRBD1 as a possible D gene (5 bases). Germline V CDR1 and CDR2: MNHEY, SVGAGI. The CDR3 has 14 residues. The V end lost 2 bases, the J end lost 8 bases, and 15 bases lay between the germline ends. This chain's CDR3 is CASSYPGGKEGYTF. As DNA, the CDR3 is TGTGCCAGCAGTTACCCGGGGGGGAAAGAAGGCTACACCTTC.

Note on this clone: Other DNA sequences in the sample encode the same CDR3. The chain uses TRBV27 and TRBJ1-4; tentative D call: TRBD1 (6 bases). Trimming shortened V by 6 bases and J by 12 bases, and 14 bases separated the two germline ends. The germline V gene has CDR1 MNHEY and CDR2 SMNVEV (reference sequence). This CDR3 has 12 residues. CDR3 in DNA: TGTGCCAGCAGCCTTGGGGGGGGCGAACTGTTTTTT. Amino acid sequence: CASSLGGGELFF.

The rearrangement joins TRBV12-5 to TRBJ2-7; D not resolved. Per germline, CDR1 LGHNT and CDR2 FRNRAP. CDR3 length: 14 residues. Trimming stripped 0 bases from V and 6 bases from J, with 12 bases between. DNA of the CDR3: TGTGCTAGTGGTTTGGTTGGGATGGAGAGCGAGCAGTACTTC. As protein: CASGLVGMESEQYF. The whole variable domain, remainder taken from reference TRBV12-5 and TRBJ2-7, is DARVTQTPRHKVTEMGQEVTMRCQPILGHNTVFWYRQTMMQGLELLAYFRNRAPLDDSGMPKDRFSAEMPDATLATLKIQPSEPRDSAVYFCASGLVGMESEQYFGPGTRLTVT.

V gene TRBV27 combines with J gene TRBJ2-5; 7 bases agree with TRBD1. J lost 5 bases, V lost 2 bases, and 5 bases had no gene match. Germline V lookup: CDR1 MNHEY, CDR2 SMNVEV (reference sequence). The CDR3 runs 14 residues. The CDR3 here is CASSLGVGQETQYF. CDR3 bases: TGTGCCAGCAGTTTAGGAGTGGGACAGGAGACCCAGTACTTC.

This chain connects TRBV10-1 to TRBJ2-3, with a possible D match to TRBD2 (7 bases). Trimming stripped 2 bases from V and 0 bases from J, with 9 bases between. In germline, CDR1 is WNHNN, CDR2 SYGVQD (reference sequence). CDR3 length equals 15 residues. Here the CDR3 DNA reads TGCGCCAGCAGTGAGGGGGGGGCCAGCACAGATACGCAGTATTTT. This codes for CASSEGGASTDTQYF.

This clone appeared once. This rearrangement joins TRBV4-3 to TRBJ1-1; perhaps TRBD1 as D (5 bases). Germline V gene lookup returns CDR1 LGHNA and CDR2 YSLEER. V lost 4 bases and J lost 11, with 14 bases in between. This CDR3 region has 12 residues. The CDR3 is CASSPRGGMAFF. Written as DNA, the CDR3 is TGCGCCAGCAGCCCCCGGGGGGGGATGGCTTTCTTT.

The V and J genes are TRBV7-9 and TRBJ2-3; TRBD1 matches at 8 bases. The CDR3 runs 15 residues. V lost 6 bases and J lost 4; bases outside the gene matches: 9. Germline V CDR1 and CDR2: SEHNR, FQNEAQ (reference sequence). CDR3 sequence reads: CASRLRTGQSDTQYF. The CDR3 bases are TGTGCCAGCAGACTCCGGACAGGGCAGTCAGATACGCAGTATTTT.

The genes are TRBV19 and TRBJ2-5, with TRBD1 identical over 7 bases. V was clipped by 3 bases and J by 4 bases; unmatched bases: 8. Germline CDR1 and CDR2: LNHDA and SQIVND (reference sequence). The CDR3 covers 15 residues. DNA for the CDR3: TGTGCCAGTAGTATTACAGGGGCCGTGGGAGAGACCCAGTACTTC. As protein: CASSITGAVGETQYF.

This clone was found once. The J gene is TRBJ1-4, the V gene TRBV10-1; D is uncertain. V dropped 3 bases and J dropped 8 bases, with 7 bases sitting between them. The CDR3 covers 12 residues. Looked up from germline, CDR1 is WNHNN and CDR2 is SYGVQD (reference sequence). CDR3 protein: CASSDGGEKLFF. Written as DNA, the CDR3 is TGCGCCAGCAGTGACGGAGGGGAAAAACTGTTTTTT.